The clone carrying this T cell receptor beta chain was found a few times. Its antigen is as yet unknown. This CDR3 spans 16 amino acids. In germline, CDR1 is WNHNN, CDR2 SYGVQD (reference sequence). V was pared by 3 bases and J by 3 bases, with 9 bases of the junction left unmatched. The entry originates in a study of vaccination and CD4 T cells after COVID-19. Turning to the study itself: Every culture used as a control got a CEFX pool, an HIV-1 Nef pool, or no peptide. General study results and limits: Convalescent patients had a median approximately 86% of reactive clones appearing only post-vaccination.

Described treatment: roughly 10-day PBMC culture with coronavirus spike peptide pools or control peptides (ViraFEST assay). Expanded clonotypes were found by TCR sequencing after peptide-pool stimulation (ViraFEST). An Oncomine TCR Beta short-read assay was used to sequence the DNA from cultured CD4+ T cells. TCRdb reanalysed the PCR reads using MiXCR and keeps one entry per CDR3 protein. The sample yields more than 11,000 distinct CDR3 sequences, about 29% seen once. V and J are TRBV10-1 and TRBJ2-7; 9 nucleotides line up with TRBD1. This receptor was identified in a human donor who received a COVID-19 vaccine. The sequencing used CD4+ T cells from blood, cultured in vitro, collected before SARS-CoV-2 vaccination. CDR3 nucleotide sequence: TGCGCCAGCAGTGACCAGGGACAGGGTTCCAACTACGAGCAGTACTTC. It codes for CASSDQGQGSNYEQYF.